This T cell receptor beta chain was found in a study of siplizumab effects on memory and regulatory T cells. This CDR3 is 13 amino acids long. Germline assignment: CDR1 GTSNPN and CDR2 SVGIG (reference sequence). General study points: For mappable alloreactive CD4+ clones, the mean Treg-derived fraction was nearly 70% with siplizumab and 25% to 30% in controls.

Produced via immunoSEQ multiplex PCR; TCRdb's table is partial and in-frame only. The sample yields more than 45,000 clones, more than 85% seen once. Points on this clone: Its antigen is unknown.

The sample was CD8+ T cells sorted from blood. The chain combines TRBV30 with TRBJ2-1; TRBD2 is a possible D gene (6 bases). The TCR sequence derives from a human donor in good health. The CDR3 bases are TGTGCTTTAGACGGGAGCTCCTACAATGAGCAGTTCTTC. Translating it yields CALDGSSYNEQFF.